Listed below are T cell receptor beta chains from one sample, sequenced in a study of shared clonotypes between healthy human individuals. Produced via immunoSEQ multiplex PCR; TCRdb's table is partial and in-frame only. The sample yields 2 million to 3 million clones, 93% seen once. Sequences were obtained from naive CD4+ T cells from PBMCs. Source of these receptors: a man younger than 35 in good health. Some clones in this sample may be carry-over from other donors' samples. Both conserved end residues are part of each CDR3. Fields, in order: clone size, V gene, J gene, D gene, CDR3 protein, CDR3 DNA. D genes are given only for firm matches. Clone size is shown for a subset of rows, as once, few, many or a class of expanded clone.

-	TRBV14	TRBJ2-5	-	CASSQGATFQETQYF	TGTGCCAGCAGCCAGGGGGCCACTTTCCAAGAGACCCAGTACTTC
-	TRBV11-2	TRBJ2-3	TRBD1	CASSHSGQGLVSQYF	TGTGCCAGCAGCCACTCGGGACAGGGGCTCGTCTCGCAGTATTTT
-	TRBV4-2	TRBJ2-7	-	CASSPGVYYEQYF	TGTGCCAGCAGCCCGGGCGTGTACTACGAGCAGTACTTC
-	TRBV5-6	TRBJ1-5	-	CASSLAGQSSNQPQHF	TGTGCCAGCAGCTTGGCCGGACAGTCGAGCAATCAGCCCCAGCATTTT
-	TRBV30	TRBJ2-1	TRBD2	CAWSGRATSGSRSSYNEQFF	TGTGCCTGGAGTGGGCGTGCGACTAGCGGGAGTAGGAGCTCCTACAATGAGCAGTTCTTC
-	TRBV30	TRBJ1-5	TRBD1	CAWTPDRGGQPQHF	TGTGCCTGGACCCCGGACAGGGGAGGGCAGCCCCAGCATTTT
-	TRBV5-6	TRBJ2-6	-	CASSEDGHSGANVLTF	TGTGCCAGCAGCGAGGACGGACACTCTGGGGCCAACGTCCTGACTTTC
-	TRBV5-1	TRBJ2-1	TRBD2	CASSLDTSGSPYNEQFF	TGCGCCAGCAGCTTGGATACTAGCGGGAGCCCCTACAATGAGCAGTTCTTC
-	TRBV10-3	TRBJ2-7	TRBD1	CAISVTGSDYEQYF	TGTGCCATCAGTGTGACAGGGAGTGACTACGAGCAGTACTTC
-	TRBV28	TRBJ2-7	-	CATSRRTYEQYF	TGTGCCACCTCTCGTAGAACCTACGAGCAGTACTTC
-	TRBV19	TRBJ2-5	TRBD2	CASSKLAGGLETQYF	TGTGCCAGTAGTAAACTAGCGGGAGGGTTAGAGACCCAGTACTTC
few	TRBV18	TRBJ2-2	-	CASAIFTAVAGELFF	TGTGCCAGCGCAATATTCACGGCGGTCGCCGGGGAGCTGTTTTTT
-	TRBV29-1	TRBJ1-2	TRBD1	CSVGSQGGFYGYTF	TGCAGCGTTGGCTCTCAGGGGGGGTTCTATGGCTACACCTTC
-	TRBV5-1	TRBJ1-4	-	CASSPGVYEKLFF	TGCGCCAGCAGCCCCGGGGTTTATGAAAAACTGTTTTTT
-	TRBV6-5	TRBJ2-7	-	CASRTGARGEQYF	TGTGCCAGCAGAACCGGGGCCAGAGGGGAGCAGTACTTC
-	TRBV7-2	TRBJ2-5	-	CASSIYSGNQETQYF	TGTGCCAGCAGCATCTATTCGGGGAACCAAGAGACCCAGTACTTC
-	TRBV2	TRBJ1-1	-	CASSGTGENTEAFF	TGTGCCAGCAGTGGGACCGGGGAAAACACTGAAGCTTTCTTT
-	TRBV7-2	TRBJ2-1	-	CASKGILDEQFF	TGTGCCAGCAAGGGAATTTTGGATGAGCAGTTCTTC
-	TRBV30	TRBJ2-1	-	CAWTGNEQFF	TGTGCCTGGACTGGCAATGAGCAGTTCTTC
-	TRBV15	TRBJ1-2	-	CATSRAGVLYGYTF	TGTGCCACCAGCAGGGCTGGAGTGCTCTATGGCTACACCTTC
-	TRBV29-1	TRBJ1-2	-	CSVQEGYGYTF	TGCAGCGTTCAAGAAGGCTATGGCTACACCTTC
-	TRBV28	TRBJ1-2	-	CASSGLYGYTF	TGTGCCAGCTCAGGTCTCTATGGCTACACCTTC
once	TRBV11-2	TRBJ1-1	-	CASSFMSGNTEAFF	TGTGCCAGCAGCTTTATGAGCGGAAACACTGAAGCTTTCTTT
-	TRBV9	TRBJ1-1	-	CASSGTWVGAEAFF	TGTGCCAGCAGCGGAACTTGGGTGGGGGCTGAAGCTTTCTTT
-	TRBV5-4	TRBJ1-4	-	CASSSRQGATNEKLFF	TGTGCCAGCAGCTCGCGGCAGGGAGCAACTAATGAAAAACTGTTTTTT
-	TRBV4-1	TRBJ1-1	TRBD1	CASSRLGGGAGPEAFF	TGCGCCAGCAGCCGCCTTGGAGGGGGCGCAGGGCCTGAAGCTTTCTTT
-	TRBV9	TRBJ2-1	TRBD1	CASSLGWGQMAYNEQFF	TGTGCCAGCAGCCTTGGTTGGGGACAGATGGCCTACAATGAGCAGTTCTTC
few	TRBV5-4	TRBJ1-4	-	CASSLSGKLFF	TGTGCCAGCAGCTTAAGTGGGAAACTGTTTTTT
once	TRBV4-2	TRBJ1-2	-	CASSQDREGYGYTF	TGTGCCAGCAGCCAAGATAGAGAGGGATATGGCTACACCTTC
once	TRBV15	TRBJ1-1	TRBD1	CATSRGQGTAEAFF	TGTGCCACCAGCAGAGGACAGGGCACGGCTGAAGCTTTCTTT
-	TRBV5-1	TRBJ2-2	TRBD2	CASSLSGAIAGELFF	TGCGCCAGCAGCTTGAGCGGGGCGATAGCCGGGGAGCTGTTTTTT
-	TRBV19	TRBJ2-7	TRBD2	CASSIAFRGGRVSYEQYF	TGTGCCAGTAGTATAGCTTTTAGGGGCGGGAGAGTCTCCTACGAGCAGTACTTC
-	TRBV18	TRBJ2-1	TRBD1	CASSRTGAGNEQFF	TGTGCCAGCTCAAGGACAGGGGCGGGCAATGAGCAGTTCTTC
-	TRBV4-2	TRBJ1-1	-	CASSPERGRNTEAFF	TGTGCCAGCAGCCCTGAGCGGGGGAGGAACACTGAAGCTTTCTTT
-	TRBV11-3	TRBJ2-2	-	CASSFRASLNTGELFF	TGTGCCAGCAGCTTCCGGGCGTCCCTTAACACCGGGGAGCTGTTTTTT
-	TRBV11-1	TRBJ2-7	-	CASNPQGTSEQYF	TGTGCCAGCAACCCTCAGGGAACGTCCGAGCAGTACTTC
-	TRBV15	TRBJ2-7	TRBD1	CATSRAGTGFYEQYF	TGTGCCACCAGCAGAGCCGGGACAGGGTTCTACGAGCAGTACTTC
-	TRBV28	TRBJ2-3	-	CASSFAGRSTDTQYF	TGTGCCAGCAGTTTCGCGGGAAGGAGCACAGATACGCAGTATTTT
-	TRBV5-1	TRBJ2-3	-	CASAFGRSDTQYF	TGCGCCAGCGCATTTGGGAGATCAGATACGCAGTATTTT
-	TRBV5-4	TRBJ1-1	-	CASSLVAGVRTEAFF	TGTGCCAGCAGCTTGGTTGCAGGGGTGCGCACTGAAGCTTTCTTT
-	TRBV5-1	TRBJ1-5	-	CASSLGFGQPQHF	TGCGCCAGCAGCTTGGGTTTTGGTCAGCCCCAGCATTTT
-	TRBV29-1	TRBJ2-7	TRBD2	CSVGQRESGQYF	TGCAGCGTTGGGCAGCGGGAGTCGGGGCAGTACTTC
-	TRBV27	TRBJ2-2	-	CASSPYSVNTGELFF	TGTGCCAGCAGTCCCTATAGCGTGAACACCGGGGAGCTGTTTTTT
-	TRBV21-1	TRBJ2-1	-	CASSPPLLSQEQFF	TGTGCCAGCAGCCCACCCCTACTGTCCCAGGAGCAGTTCTTC
-	TRBV6-6	TRBJ2-1	TRBD1	CASSSTGTEEFF	TGTGCCAGCAGTTCAACCGGGACAGAAGAGTTCTTC
-	TRBV19	TRBJ1-5	TRBD1	CASTPRQGRDQPQHF	TGTGCCAGTACCCCTAGACAGGGTAGGGATCAGCCCCAGCATTTT